This T cell receptor (beta chain) was identified in a study of shared clonotypes between healthy human individuals. V lost 4 bases, J lost 8 bases, and 6 bases lay in between. Germline-derived CDR1 and CDR2 are SNHLY and FYNNEI. The CDR3 loop spans 11 amino acids. Measured with immunoSEQ multiplex PCR; TCRdb has only the in-frame clones, and not every one. The sample holds about 2.4 million clones, roughly 93% seen once. The TCR originated in a man aged 18 to 29 in good health. Some clones in this sample may be carry-over from other donors' samples. The sample taken for sequencing was naive CD4+ T cells from PBMCs. Subset defined: CD45RA+ positively selected. The rearrangement links TRBV2 to TRBJ2-1; D is ambiguous. The CDR3, as DNA: TGTGCCAGCAGTGTCCATGATGAGCAGTTCTTC. Protein product: CASSVHDEQFF.